The next 10 T cell receptor beta chains were all read from a single sample in a study of neoadjuvant anti-PD-1 for oral cavity cancer. Clones were sequenced by immunoSEQ multiplex PCR, and TCRdb holds only the in-frame ones, with some missing. The sample records tens of thousands of clones, about 83% being singletons. Sequencing was performed on PBMCs, taken before nivolumab (anti-PD-1) treatment. These TCRs come from a person between 40 and 79 years old with oral cavity squamous cell carcinoma.

V usage is TRBV19 and J usage is TRBJ2-6; D not resolved. Germline loops: CDR1 LNHDA, CDR2 SQIVND (reference sequence). The germline V and J ends were trimmed by 3 bases and 0 bases, with 6 bases remaining between them. CDR3 length: 15 amino acids. The CDR3 here is CASSITRSGANVLTF. The CDR3 bases are TGTGCCAGTAGTATTACCCGCTCTGGGGCCAACGTCCTGACTTTC.

The genes are TRBV9 and TRBJ1-3; D gene unclear. V lost 0 bases and J 3 bases, leaving 7 bases between the germline ends. The CDR3 totals 14 residues. From germline, CDR1 is SGDLS and CDR2 YYNGEE. The chain's CDR3 is CASSVAFLGNTIYF. The CDR3 bases are TGTGCCAGCAGCGTAGCTTTTCTTGGAAACACCATATATTTT.

The chain has TRBV30 and TRBJ1-3, with no clear D. The CDR3 runs to 15 residues. V lost 0 bases and J lost 0, with 9 bases in between. CDR1 GTSNPN and CDR2 SVGIG come from the germline V gene (reference sequence). The CDR3 DNA reads TGTGCCTGGAGTGTACCTGGCAGCTCTGGAAACACCATATATTTT. Its translation is CAWSVPGSSGNTIYF.

Regarding this clone: Sequence at one end of the junction differs from germline and may be a read error. The chain is built from TRBV7-7 and TRBJ2-2; D may be TRBD1 (5 bases). The germline V gene encodes CDR1 SSHAT and CDR2 FNYEAQ (reference sequence). CDR3 length equals 14 residues. The CDR3 region is CASSSTAGTGELFF. In DNA form, the CDR3 reads TGTGCTAGCAGCTCCACCGCAGGGACCGGGGAGCTGTTTTTT. The full variable domain, rest sourced from reference TRBV7-7 and TRBJ2-2, is GAGVSQSPRYKVTKRGQDVTLRCDPISSHATLYWYQQALGQGPEFLTYFNYEAQPDKSGLPSDRFSAERPEGSISTLTIQRTEQRDSAMYRCASSSTAGTGELFFGEGSRLTVL.

The CDR3 sequence is CASALGPSNSGANVLTF. The DNA of the CDR3 is TGCGCCAGCGCCCTGGGGCCGAGCAACTCTGGGGCCAACGTCCTGACTTTC. V is TRBV5-1 and J is TRBJ2-6; D perhaps matches TRBD1 (5 bases). Germline V CDR1 and CDR2: SGHRS, YFSETQ. V gave up 7 bases and J gave up 0 bases, with 17 bases separating them. This CDR3 comprises 17 residues. Using reference TRBV5-1 and TRBJ2-6 for the parts outside the CDR3, the full variable domain is KAGVTQTPRYLIKTRGQQVTLSCSPISGHRSVSWYQQTPGQGLQFLFEYFSETQRNKGNFPGRFSGRQFSNSRSEMNVSTLELGDSALYLCASALGPSNSGANVLTFGAGSRLTVL.

The chain recombines TRBV9 with TRBJ2-7, with D maybe TRBD1 (5 bases). V lost 0 bases and J lost 2, with 6 bases in between. The CDR3 contains 13 residues. Germline-derived CDR1 and CDR2 are SGDLS and YYNGEE. CDR3 sequence reads: CASSVGTTYEQYF. As DNA, the CDR3 is TGTGCCAGCAGCGTAGGGACAACCTACGAGCAGTACTTC.

This clone was recorded a few times. This chain joins TRBV11-2 and TRBJ2-7; weak D call: TRBD2 (5 bases). The CDR3 sequence is 14 residues long. CDR1 is SGHAT, CDR2 FQNNGV, per germline. Between the trimmed V and J ends, which lost 4 bases and 0 bases, there was a span of 10 bases. CDR3 residues: CASSSRGLSYEQYF. CDR3 DNA sequence: TGTGCCAGCAGCTCCCGGGGTCTCTCCTACGAGCAGTACTTC.

This clone has more than one count but fewer than ten. This chain joins TRBV5-1 and TRBJ1-2, with D possibly being TRBD1 (6 bases). Germline V gives CDR1 SGHRS, CDR2 YFSETQ. This CDR3 spans 14 amino acids. The ends were cut back, 0 bases at V and 11 bases at J, with 17 bases in the middle. The CDR3 region is CASSLAPWQGRYTF. CDR3 bases: TGCGCCAGCAGCTTGGCCCCGTGGCAGGGGAGATACACCTTC.

This chain links TRBV5-6 with TRBJ1-2; possible D gene TRBD1, 6 bases. Germline values: CDR1 SGHDT, CDR2 YYEEEE. Trimming took off 4 bases at V and 7 bases at J, with 14 bases between the two ends. The CDR3 is 13 residues long. CDR3 region: CASSPGDVGGYTF. DNA of the CDR3: TGTGCCAGCAGCCCAGGGGATGTTGGTGGCTACACCTTC.

CDR3 coding DNA: TGTGCCAGCAGGCCGTTCGGGGTCTACGAGCAGTACTTC. Translating gives CASRPFGVYEQYF. The chain recombines TRBV2 with TRBJ2-5, with TRBD2 as a possible D gene (5 bases). TRBJ2-7 matches the DNA end more closely, so the J call is doubtful. There are 13 residues in the CDR3. Germline CDR1 reads SNHLY; CDR2 reads FYNNEI.